The rows below give T cell receptor beta chains drawn from one sample of a study of regulatory T cells in long-lasting Graves disease. TCRdb called the multiplex PCR reads again in MiXCR, with one record for every CDR3 protein. The sample has about 620,000 distinct CDR3 sequences, roughly 15% seen once; the top ten hold about 18%. These sequences were also reported in another study, on T cells in Graves' hyperthyroidism and ophthalmopathy.

This sample comprised peripheral blood mononuclear cells (PBMCs), obtained at new diagnosis, from a patient treated with antithyroid drugs. Every receptor here comes from a woman in her twenties or thirties with Graves disease. CDR3s include the opening cysteine and the closing phenylalanine or tryptophan.

v_gene	j_gene	CDR3aa
TRBV12-3/TRBV12-4	TRBJ2-2	CAQKGGVSTGELFF
TRBV11-2	TRBJ1-4	CACSTDPYRNEKLFF
TRBV27	TRBJ2-1	CASSLSSRGEQFF
TRBV20-1	TRBJ2-2	CSARRLANTGELFF
TRBV7-9	TRBJ1-4	CASSTSGSGEKLFF
TRBV12-3/TRBV12-4	TRBJ1-1	CASSPTLTLKQGNTEAFF
TRBV29-1	TRBJ2-1	CSAHQVNEQFF
TRBV11-2	TRBJ1-4	CASSDSTVNVGEKLFF
TRBV4-1	TRBJ1-4	CASSHPGGEKLFF
TRBV2	TRBJ2-7	CASSLAGVGQYF
TRBV5-5	TRBJ1-2	CASSLLTGTDGYTF
TRBV20-1	TRBJ1-2	CSARDFEAGGPRGYTF
TRBV2	TRBJ1-5	CASSDSGTNQPQHF
TRBV19	TRBJ1-5	CASSSQGIINQPQHF
TRBV14	TRBJ1-1	CASSDLTSFGAFF
TRBV30	TRBJ1-2	CARGQGGSGYTF
TRBV6-1	TRBJ2-7	CASRAYIGAYEQYF
TRBV20-1	TRBJ2-7	CSARDRQGAGGEQYF
TRBV27	TRBJ1-2	CASSWTGGFDGYTF
TRBV28	TRBJ2-7	CASSPGLAGFGDEQYF
TRBV19	TRBJ1-5	CATPTGKVEPQHF
TRBV19	TRBJ2-7	CASSIGQGQPSYEQYF
TRBV7-9	TRBJ1-2	CASSSPGTVNYGYTF
TRBV27	TRBJ2-3	CASSLAQTGGTDTQYF
TRBV6-2/TRBV6-3	TRBJ2-3	CASHRDTDTQYF
TRBV11-1	TRBJ2-7	CASSPRTGGISYEQYF
TRBV7-9	TRBJ2-3	CASSLGLAGGILDTQYF
TRBV7-9	TRBJ1-6	CASSPGQPNSPLHF
TRBV28	TRBJ2-2	CASTKAGHTGELFF
TRBV6-1	TRBJ1-5	CASGTGQGAHQPQHF
TRBV30	TRBJ2-5	CAFMTDWNQETQYF
TRBV5-1	TRBJ2-3	CASDPWGGGTDTQYF
TRBV5-6	TRBJ1-4	CASSTKVSEKLFF
TRBV30	TRBJ1-3	CAWDPVSGNTIYF
TRBV13	TRBJ2-1	CASSLREYNEQFF
TRBV9	TRBJ2-1	CASSVMGSYNEQFF
TRBV6-5	TRBJ2-5	CASSYWQGETQYF
TRBV30	TRBJ2-5	CAWSVGTSGSVVETQYF
TRBV10-3	TRBJ2-3	CAISPGVDYIDTQYF
TRBV19	TRBJ1-2	CASRPPTGGEGYGYTF
TRBV7-6	TRBJ2-2	CASTPRVVANTGELFF
TRBV25-1	TRBJ2-2	CASGNTGGPTGELFF